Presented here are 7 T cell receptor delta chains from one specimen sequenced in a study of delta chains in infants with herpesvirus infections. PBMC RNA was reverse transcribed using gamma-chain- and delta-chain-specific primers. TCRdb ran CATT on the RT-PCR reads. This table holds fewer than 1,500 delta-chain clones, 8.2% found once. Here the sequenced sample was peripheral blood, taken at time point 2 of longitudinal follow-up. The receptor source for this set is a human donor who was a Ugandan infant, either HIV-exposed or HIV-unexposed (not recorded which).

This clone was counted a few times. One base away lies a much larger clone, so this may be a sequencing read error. The CDR3 here is CALGDGGIPTVSCSEGKLIF. Here the CDR3 DNA reads TGTGCTCTTGGGGATGGGGGAATTCCTACCGTGTCCTGCAGCGAGGGTAAACTCATCTTT. This chain uses TRDV1 with TRDJ1; TRDD2 or TRDD3 may be the D gene (7 bases each). The CDR3 totals 20 residues. The V end lost 3 bases, the J end lost 7 bases, and 33 bases lay between the germline ends. CDR1 is TSWWSYY and CDR2 is QGS in the germline V gene.

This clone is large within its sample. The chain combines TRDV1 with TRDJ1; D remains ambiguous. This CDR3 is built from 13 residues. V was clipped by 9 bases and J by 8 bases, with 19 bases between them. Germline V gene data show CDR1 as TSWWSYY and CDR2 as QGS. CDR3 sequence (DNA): TGTGCTCTCGTTTCGAGGATCCCCCTCAAACTCATCTTT. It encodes CALVSRIPLKLIF.

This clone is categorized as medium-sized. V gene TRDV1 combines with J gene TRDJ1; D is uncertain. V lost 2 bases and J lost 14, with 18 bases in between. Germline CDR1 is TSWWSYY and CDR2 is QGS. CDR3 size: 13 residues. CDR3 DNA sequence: TGTGCTCTTGGGGAAACTACCCCGGAAAGGTTAATCTTT. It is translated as CALGETTPERLIF.

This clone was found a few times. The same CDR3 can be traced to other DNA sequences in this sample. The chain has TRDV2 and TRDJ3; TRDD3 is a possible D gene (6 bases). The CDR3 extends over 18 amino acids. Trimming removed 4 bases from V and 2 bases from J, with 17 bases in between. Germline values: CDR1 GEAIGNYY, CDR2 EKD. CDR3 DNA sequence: TGTGCCTGTGATGTACTGGGTGCCAAAGCCTGGGACACCCGACAGATGTTTTTC. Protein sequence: CACDVLGAKAWDTRQMFF.

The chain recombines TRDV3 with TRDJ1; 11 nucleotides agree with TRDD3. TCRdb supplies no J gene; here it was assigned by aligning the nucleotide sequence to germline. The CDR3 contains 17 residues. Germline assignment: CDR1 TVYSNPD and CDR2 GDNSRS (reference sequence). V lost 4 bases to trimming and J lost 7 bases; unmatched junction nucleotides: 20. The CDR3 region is CASREFPFGGYAPKLIF. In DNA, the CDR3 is TGTGCCTCCAGAGAGTTTCCATTTGGGGGATACGCCCCTAAACTCATCTTT.

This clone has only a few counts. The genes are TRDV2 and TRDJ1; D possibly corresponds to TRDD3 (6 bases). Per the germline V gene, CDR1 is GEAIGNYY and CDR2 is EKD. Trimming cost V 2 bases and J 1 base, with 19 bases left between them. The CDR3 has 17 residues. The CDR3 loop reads CACDKVGGDPLTDKLIF. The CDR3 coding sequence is TGTGCCTGTGACAAGGTTGGTGGGGATCCCCTCACCGATAAACTCATCTTT.

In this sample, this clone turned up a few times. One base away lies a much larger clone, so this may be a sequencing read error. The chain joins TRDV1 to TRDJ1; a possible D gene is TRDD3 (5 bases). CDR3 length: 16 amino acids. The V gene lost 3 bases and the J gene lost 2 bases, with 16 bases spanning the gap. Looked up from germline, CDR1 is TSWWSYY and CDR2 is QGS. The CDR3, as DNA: TGTGCTCTTGGGGACCCGGTTAATGTGGGGACCGATAAACTCATCTTT. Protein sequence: CALGDPVNVGTDKLIF.